This TCR beta chain comes out of a study of shared clonotypes between healthy human individuals. Study results and limitations: Shared across a handful of donors were roughly 5% of the naive CD4 clonotypes.

Assay execution proceeded at the deep level. Genomic DNA per cell subset filled all wells of several immunoSEQ plates. As handled by the study authors: ImmunoSEQ output held junction-only sequences without quality scores, so filtering differed. This table comes from immunoSEQ multiplex PCR, and its TCRdb copy is limited to in-frame clones, with some not included. V and J calls and clone size are copied from that table; D and trimming were computed from the DNA. The sample carries under 1 million clones, almost 95% recorded once. Concerning this clone itself: Its antigen remains unknown.

Positively selected for CCR7, the CD45RO-negative cells used as naive CD8 cells excluded terminally differentiated effector memory CD45RA+ cells. The sequenced sample consisted of naive CD8+ T cells sorted from blood. This sequence was found in a man in his thirties or forties in good health.

Written as DNA, the CDR3 is TGCGCCAGCAGCCAAGTCCCCGGACTAGCGGGAGGGCAAGAGACCCAGTACTTC. Its protein is CASSQVPGLAGGQETQYF. The chain combines TRBV4-1 with TRBJ2-5; 15 nucleotides line up with TRBD2. The CDR3 length is 18 residues. The V gene end was trimmed by 1 base and the J gene end by 2 bases; junction bases not matched to a gene: 5. Germline-derived CDR1 and CDR2 are MGHRA and YSYEKL.